Below, 26 T cell receptor beta chains from the same sample are listed, as sequenced in a study of identical twins. MiXCR was run by TCRdb on the 5' RACE reads, yielding one entry per CDR3 protein. The sample has 700,000 or so distinct CDR3 sequences; 8.6% are singletons. Separately, the same data were catalogued under a study of yellow fever vaccine responses in identical twins.

The sequenced material came from PBMCs. These TCRs come from a young woman in good health.

V usage is TRBV6-1 and J usage is TRBJ2-7; 7 bases line up with TRBD1. CDR3 size: 14 residues. The germline V gene encodes CDR1 MNHNS and CDR2 SASEGT. The trim removed 6 bases at V and 3 bases at J, leaving 8 bases unmatched. This CDR3 reads CASSDGTDFYEQYF. In DNA, the CDR3 is TGTGCCAGCAGCGACGGGACAGATTTCTACGAGCAGTACTTC.

The rearrangement uses TRBV2 and TRBJ2-1, with a possible D match to TRBD2 (5 bases). The CDR3 contains 14 residues. The germline gives CDR1 SNHLY, CDR2 FYNNEI. Trimming pared 1 base from V and 5 bases from J, leaving 9 bases between. This CDR3 reads CASSEVLADNEQFF. CDR3 in DNA: TGTGCCAGCAGTGAAGTGCTAGCCGACAATGAGCAGTTCTTC. The variable domain in full, with the rest retrieved from reference TRBV2 and TRBJ2-1, is EPEVTQTPSHQVTQMGQEVILRCVPISNHLYFYWYRQILGQKVEFLVSFYNNEISEKSEIFDDQFSVERPDGSNFTLKIRSTKLEDSAMYFCASSEVLADNEQFFGPGTRLTVL.

This clonotype was counted between two and nine times. This sequence joins TRBV19 and TRBJ2-7; the D gene is possibly TRBD1 (6 bases). With 7 bases removed from V and 6 bases from J, the gap between germline ends came to 19 bases. The CDR3 totals 14 residues. Per germline, CDR1 LNHDA and CDR2 SQIVND (reference sequence). The CDR3 region is CASNPATGSAEQYF. The CDR3, as DNA: TGTGCCAGTAATCCCGCCACAGGGTCGGCCGAGCAGTACTTC.

The sample holds a few counts of this clonotype. The rearrangement links TRBV6-1 to TRBJ2-1; D is possibly TRBD1 or TRBD2 (5 bases each). The CDR3 contains 13 residues. The germline CDR1 and CDR2 sequences are MNHNS and SASEGT. Trimming left V 8 bases short and J 4 bases short, with 12 bases between. This CDR3 is CASEGLGYNEQFF. As DNA, the CDR3 is TGTGCCAGCGAGGGGTTAGGGTACAATGAGCAGTTCTTC.

This clonotype was counted only a few times. The rearrangement joins TRBV4-3 to TRBJ2-7; 9 bases are shared with TRBD1. The J segment lost 0 bases and the V segment lost 3 bases, leaving 3 bases of the junction unmatched. CDR3 length equals 15 residues. Germline V lookup: CDR1 LGHNA, CDR2 YSLEER. CDR3: CASSHTGQGSYEQYF. For the CDR3, the DNA is TGCGCCAGCAGCCACACGGGACAGGGCTCCTACGAGCAGTACTTC.

The V gene is TRBV7-9, the J gene TRBJ2-1; the D is unclear. This CDR3 is 16 amino acids long. Between the trimmed V and J ends, which lost 4 bases and 8 bases, there was a span of 21 bases. Germline V gene lookup returns CDR1 SEHNR and CDR2 FQNEAQ (reference sequence). This CDR3 reads CASSSFGKIATHEQFF. The CDR3 DNA sequence: TGTGCCAGCAGCTCCTTCGGAAAAATAGCAACCCATGAGCAGTTCTTC.

This clonotype was counted only a few times. The V and J genes are TRBV20-1 and TRBJ1-5, with 8 nucleotides matching TRBD1. This CDR3 is built from 20 residues. CDR1 and CDR2 from the germline V gene are DFQATT and SNEGSKA (reference sequence). V gave up 6 bases and J gave up 0 bases; unmatched junction bases: 22. The CDR3: CSATRGGQAKDWVSNQPQHF. CDR3 coding DNA: TGCAGTGCCACGAGAGGGGGACAGGCCAAAGATTGGGTTAGCAATCAGCCCCAGCATTTT.

This clonotype occurred a few times. The chain joins TRBV11-2 to TRBJ2-7; the D is unclear. V dropped 0 bases and J dropped 7 bases, with 13 bases sitting between them. The CDR3 consists of 14 residues. Looked up from germline, CDR1 is SGHAT and CDR2 is FQNNGV. CDR3: CASSLETMVREQYF. The CDR3 nucleotides read TGTGCCAGCAGCTTAGAAACGATGGTGAGGGAGCAGTACTTC.

As concerns this clonotype: One end of the junction varies from germline; a read error may be responsible. This sequence joins TRBV20-1 and TRBJ1-1; D gene unclear. Germline CDR1 is DFQATT and CDR2 is SNEGSKA (reference sequence). The CDR3 loop spans 14 amino acids. The CDR3 nucleotides read TGCAGTGCCAGAGAATCGATCAAGCACACTGAAGCTTTCTTT. It is translated as CSARESIKHTEAFF.

The chain carries TRBV28 and TRBJ1-2; tentatively, D is TRBD1 (5 bases). Germline V gives CDR1 MDHEN, CDR2 SYDVKM. V shed 3 bases and J shed 4 bases, with 15 bases lying between them. The CDR3 extends over 15 amino acids. The CDR3 loop reads CASSFLSTDSYGYTF. The CDR3 bases are TGTGCCAGCAGTTTTCTCAGTACCGACAGCTATGGCTACACCTTC.

This clonotype appeared a few times. The chain combines TRBV6-5 with TRBJ1-1; D is unclear. Germline CDR1 is MNHEY and CDR2 is SVGAGI. CDR3 length equals 15 residues. The V gene lost 0 bases and the J gene lost 2 bases, with 10 bases spanning the gap. The CDR3 DNA reads as TGTGCCAGCAGTTACTCTGCCTCCCGAAACACTGAAGCTTTCTTT. It translates to CASSYSASRNTEAFF.

This clonotype was found many times. The chain employs TRBV28 and TRBJ2-5; D is uncertain. Trimming cost V 6 bases and J 3 bases, with 5 bases left between them. This CDR3 region has 11 residues. CDR1 and CDR2 from the germline V gene are MDHEN and SYDVKM. In DNA, the CDR3 is TGTGCCAGCAGCTCAGAAGAGACCCAGTACTTC. Encoded protein: CASSSEETQYF.

This clonotype was seen more than once but under ten times. The chain is built from TRBV7-2 and TRBJ2-5; D is possibly TRBD1 or TRBD2 (5 bases each). The germline V gene has CDR1 SGHTA and CDR2 FQGNSA. The CDR3 is 15 amino acids. V gave up 0 bases and J gave up 4 bases, with 12 bases separating them. CDR3 sequence (DNA): TGTGCCAGCAGCTTAGCGCCAGGGACGGCAGAGACCCAGTACTTC. It yields the protein CASSLAPGTAETQYF.

This clonotype occurred a few times. The gene calls are TRBV24-1 and TRBJ2-3; TRBD2 is a possible D gene (5 bases). V was trimmed by 7 bases and J by 6 bases, leaving 7 bases between them. The CDR3 is 11 amino acids. Germline V gene lookup returns CDR1 KGHDR and CDR2 SFDVKD. CDR3 sequence: CATRSGDTQYF. The CDR3 DNA is TGTGCCACCAGGTCGGGGGATACGCAGTATTTT.

The table lists this clonotype with a few counts. The chain combines TRBV5-1 with TRBJ2-4, with TRBD1 identical over 7 bases. From germline, CDR1 is SGHRS and CDR2 YFSETQ. The length of the CDR3 is 14 residues. The trim removed 4 bases at V and 6 bases at J, leaving 7 bases unmatched. The CDR3: CASSPGTEGNIQYF. CDR3 in DNA: TGCGCCAGCAGCCCCGGGACAGAGGGAAACATTCAGTACTTC.

The V and J genes are TRBV27 and TRBJ2-7; 11 nucleotides match TRBD2. Germline V gene sequence: CDR1 MNHEY, CDR2 SMNVEV (reference sequence). The CDR3 length is 15 residues. V shed 0 bases and J 6 bases; nucleotides not matched to a gene: 4. CDR3 in amino acids: CASSLSLAGEGEQYF. The CDR3 DNA reads TGTGCCAGCAGTTTATCACTAGCGGGAGAGGGCGAGCAGTACTTC.

The chain recombines TRBV15 with TRBJ1-2; no reliable D call. The CDR3 sequence is 17 residues long. Germline CDR1 and CDR2: LNHNV and YYDKDF (reference sequence). The ends were cut back, 0 bases at V and 5 bases at J, with 19 bases in the middle. This chain's CDR3 is CATSRDRTSKSKYGYTF. The CDR3 DNA reads TGTGCCACCAGCAGAGATCGAACTTCCAAGTCAAAGTATGGCTACACCTTC.

This clonotype has only a few counts. The chain links TRBV12-3 or TRBV12-4 to TRBJ2-7, with D maybe TRBD1 (6 bases). There are 14 residues in the CDR3. The ends were cut back, 1 base at V and 4 bases at J, with 11 bases in the middle. The CDR3, as DNA: TGTGCCAGCAGTTTAGGGGTCAGGGGATACGAGCAGTACTTC. Its translation: CASSLGVRGYEQYF.

The chain has TRBV6-2 or TRBV6-3 and TRBJ2-1; D gene ambiguous. Trimming removed 3 bases at V and 5 bases at J, with 8 bases between. Germline V lookup: CDR1 MNHEY, CDR2 SVGEGT. The CDR3 runs 13 residues. CDR3 region: CASSYLYNNEQFF. CDR3 coding DNA: TGTGCCAGCAGTTATCTCTATAACAATGAGCAGTTCTTC.

This clonotype was seen just once. V is TRBV10-3 and J is TRBJ2-3; 13 bases are shared with TRBD2. Germline-derived CDR1 and CDR2 are ENHRY and SYGVKD. The V and J ends lost 2 bases and 3 bases, in that order; junction bases with no gene match: 5. CDR3 length: 17 amino acids. The CDR3 loop reads CAISETSGGAATDTQYF. CDR3 DNA: TGTGCCATCAGTGAGACTAGCGGGGGGGCCGCGACAGATACGCAGTATTTT.

The chain employs TRBV27 and TRBJ2-5; maybe TRBD1 (5 bases). CDR3 length equals 16 residues. Germline V gene lookup returns CDR1 MNHEY and CDR2 SMNVEV (reference sequence). Trimming left V 2 bases short and J 4 bases short, with 17 bases between. The CDR3 bases are TGTGCCAGCAGTTTACAGGGCGGTTTCGAGCGAGAGACCCAGTACTTC. Translation gives CASSLQGGFERETQYF.

This clonotype was seen only a few times. The rearrangement joins TRBV28 to TRBJ1-5; 7 nucleotides agree with TRBD1. J lost 6 bases, V lost 10 bases, and 9 bases had no gene match. Germline CDR1 reads MDHEN; CDR2 reads SYDVKM. The CDR3 is 13 residues long. CDR3 protein: CANAQGSRQPQHF. CDR3 DNA sequence: TGTGCCAACGCACAGGGGTCCCGTCAGCCCCAGCATTTT.

This clonotype was recorded at least ten times. V is TRBV12-3 or TRBV12-4 and J is TRBJ2-3; D may match TRBD1 or TRBD2 (6 bases each). V shed 8 bases and J shed 2 bases, with 11 bases lying between them. CDR3 length: 13 amino acids. The CDR3 DNA reads TGTGCCAGCGTTCCGGGGGCCACAGATACGCAGTATTTT. Translated, it gives CASVPGATDTQYF.

This clonotype has only a few counts. The gene calls are TRBV7-9 and TRBJ2-3, with 7 bases that match TRBD1. Losses at the gene ends were 8 bases for V and 1 base for J; bases not matched to a gene: 9. Germline assignment: CDR1 SEHNR and CDR2 FQNEAQ (reference sequence). The length of the CDR3 is 15 residues. CDR3 in amino acids: CASHGATGRTDTQYF. In DNA form, the CDR3 reads TGTGCCAGCCACGGAGCGACAGGGCGCACAGATACGCAGTATTTT.

This clonotype was seen only a few times. The J gene is TRBJ2-7, the V gene TRBV30; TRBD1 matches 8 bases. Germline trimming cut 4 bases from V and 4 bases from J; bases unmatched to any gene: 9. The CDR3 totals 14 residues. The germline CDR1 and CDR2 sequences are GTSNPN and SVGIG (reference sequence). DNA of the CDR3: TGTGCCTGGAAATCAGGGACAGGATCTTACGAGCAGTACTTC. This encodes CAWKSGTGSYEQYF.

The V and J genes are TRBV7-9 and TRBJ2-1; 10 nucleotides line up with TRBD2. V lost 4 bases and J lost 7; bases outside the gene matches: 7. This CDR3 is 15 amino acids long. Germline V gene lookup returns CDR1 SEHNR and CDR2 FQNEAQ (reference sequence). CDR3 DNA sequence: TGTGCCAGCAGCTCCAGCGGGAGGGCAAGTAATGAGCAGTTCTTC. It encodes CASSSSGRASNEQFF.